Listed below are T cell receptor beta chains from one sample, sequenced in a study of blood T cells in healthy people across ages. TCRdb ran MiXCR on the 5' RACE reads and lists one entry per CDR3 protein. The sample holds 1.5 million or so distinct CDR3 sequences; about 40% are singletons and the top ten take approximately 7.9%. Sequencing was performed on blood. The receptors shown here come from a woman between 18 and 30 years old in good health. Both conserved end residues are part of each CDR3. The D gene is left open where the match is weak. A row's size may be missing; if present it is once, few, many or a size class.

d_call j_call clone_size cdr3_length v_call cdr3_nt cdr3_aa
. TRBJ2-7 few 15 TRBV20-1 TGCAGTGCTAGAGACCCAGCGGCGAGCTCCTACGAGCAGTACTTC CSARDPAASSYEQYF
TRBD2 TRBJ2-5 few 15 TRBV9 TGTGCCAGCAGCGTAGAGGCGGGGGGGCAAGAGACCCAGTACTTC CASSVEAGGQETQYF
. TRBJ2-7 few 14 TRBV4-1 TGCGCCAGCAGCCAACCCGGACTTGCCTACGAGCAGTACTTC CASSQPGLAYEQYF
TRBD1 TRBJ1-6 few 13 TRBV12-3/TRBV12-4 TGTGCCAACATGAAGGGGGCAAATTCACCCCTCCACTTT CANMKGANSPLHF
. TRBJ2-3 . 14 TRBV10-3 TGTGCCGGCGAATTGTGGGGGGGCACAGATACGCAGTATTTT CAGELWGGTDTQYF
. TRBJ2-7 . 13 TRBV3-1 TGTGCCAGCAGCGTCCGGGAGTCCTACGAGCAGTACTTC CASSVRESYEQYF
TRBD1 TRBJ2-7 . 14 TRBV3-1 TGTGCCAGCAGCCGGCGGGACAGGGGGCAAAAGCAGTACTTC CASSRRDRGQKQYF
. TRBJ2-7 . 11 TRBV18 TGTGCCAGCTCAGAACGTCAGGAGCAGTACTTC CASSERQEQYF
. TRBJ2-7 few 15 TRBV21-1 TGTGCCAGCAGCACCCAGACAGGGGCTGGGTACGAGCAGTACTTC CASSTQTGAGYEQYF
. TRBJ2-1 . 15 TRBV4-1 TGCGCCAGCAGCCAGGGCTTCCCCCCGGCCAATGAGCAGTTCTTC CASSQGFPPANEQFF
. TRBJ2-1 . 15 TRBV5-6 TGTGCCAGCAGCTGGGGAAGGAAGGGCCGAAATGAGCAGTTCTTC CASSWGRKGRNEQFF
. TRBJ2-1 . 15 TRBV7-8 TGTGCCAGCAGCCTTACAGCTATAAGCTACAATGAGCAGTTCTTC CASSLTAISYNEQFF
. TRBJ1-4 . 11 TRBV20-1 TGCAGTGCCAGGCCAGAAGAAAAACTGTTTTTT CSARPEEKLFF
TRBD2 TRBJ2-1 . 15 TRBV5-1 TGCGCCAGCAGTCGGCGGGGGGCCCCCTACAATGAGCAGTTCTTC CASSRRGAPYNEQFF
. TRBJ1-6 few 17 TRBV5-6 TGTGCCAGCAGCTTGGGTGGGGATGGGTCCTATAATTCACCCCTCCACTTT CASSLGGDGSYNSPLHF
TRBD1 TRBJ2-1 . 14 TRBV6-5 TGTGCCAGCAGTTCCGATCCACAGGGGAATGAGCAGTTCTTC CASSSDPQGNEQFF
. TRBJ2-6 . 18 TRBV5-5 TGTGCCAGCAGCGAACGCATCCAGGAAGGCCCTGGGGCCAACGTCCTGACTTTC CASSERIQEGPGANVLTF
. TRBJ2-3 few 15 TRBV14 TGTGCCAGCAGCCCGCTTTGGCGATCCACAGATACGCAGTATTTT CASSPLWRSTDTQYF
. TRBJ1-1 few 15 TRBV15 TGTGCCACCAGCGTTTCCCGGGGGCCGAACACTGAAGCTTTCTTT CATSVSRGPNTEAFF
TRBD2 TRBJ2-5 . 16 TRBV6-5 TGTGCCAGCAGTTACTCCGCAGCGGGGGGGCCGAATGAGCAGTACTTC CASSYSAAGGPNEQYF
TRBD1 TRBJ1-1 . 13 TRBV29-1 TGCAGCGTGGGGGGGACAGTTAACACTGAAGCTTTCTTT CSVGGTVNTEAFF
TRBD2 TRBJ2-3 few 15 TRBV5-1 TGTGCCAGCAGCCTGGGACTAGCGGCAACAGATACGCAGTATTTT CASSLGLAATDTQYF
TRBD2 TRBJ2-3 . 18 TRBV10-3 TGTGCCATCAGTGAAAGCTTAGCGGGGGGGTTTGAGGGAGATACGCAGTATTTT CAISESLAGGFEGDTQYF
TRBD1 TRBJ2-7 . 12 TRBV25-1 TGTGCCAGTGGACAGGGGATTAACGAGCAGTACTTC CASGQGINEQYF
TRBD1 TRBJ1-2 few 14 TRBV4-1 TGCGCCAGCAGCCAACGGGACAGGAACTATGGCTACACCTTC CASSQRDRNYGYTF
TRBD2 TRBJ2-3 . 19 TRBV20-1 TGCAGTGCTATTACTAGCGGGAGTTCGTCGGCCCTAAGCACAGATACGCAGTATTTT CSAITSGSSSALSTDTQYF
TRBD2 TRBJ2-5 . 17 TRBV5-1 TGCGCCAGCAGCCCCAAAGGACTAGCGGGAGGGCAAGAGACCCAGTACTTC CASSPKGLAGGQETQYF
. TRBJ1-1 . 14 TRBV7-9 TGTGCCAGCAGCTTAGCCCTATGGGACACTGAAGCTTTCTTT CASSLALWDTEAFF
. TRBJ2-5 . 15 TRBV7-9 TGTGCCAGCAGCGGACGACAAAGGGCTGGCGAGACCCAGTACTTC CASSGRQRAGETQYF
. TRBJ1-5 . 13 TRBV12-3/TRBV12-4 TGTGCCAGCAGAGGGGAGGGGCTCGGGCCCCAGCATTTT CASRGEGLGPQHF
TRBD2 TRBJ2-3 . 15 TRBV20-1 TGCAGTGCGGCTGTAGCGGGGGGCCGCACAGATACGCAGTATTTT CSAAVAGGRTDTQYF
. TRBJ2-7 . 13 TRBV6-5 TGTGCCAGCAGACACGGGGGGCATTACGAGCAGTACTTC CASRHGGHYEQYF
. TRBJ1-4 . 14 TRBV12-3/TRBV12-4 TGTGCCAGCAGTTCGGGATCCTATGGTGAAAAACTGTTTTTT CASSSGSYGEKLFF
TRBD1 TRBJ2-7 few 14 TRBV5-1 TGCGCCAGCAGCTTGGGACAGGGCGTTAGCGAGCAGTACTTC CASSLGQGVSEQYF
TRBD1 TRBJ2-4 many 13 TRBV5-1 TGCGCCAGCAGCGTGGACAGGAAAAACATTCAGTACTTC CASSVDRKNIQYF
. TRBJ1-5 . 15 TRBV28 TGTGCCAGCAGTTTCGGGACAAGAGGCAATCAGCCCCAGCATTTT CASSFGTRGNQPQHF
. TRBJ2-1 . 13 TRBV10-3 TGTGCCATCAGTGCTAACGGGGACAATGAGCAGTTCTTC CAISANGDNEQFF
. TRBJ2-3 . 16 TRBV7-2 TGTGCCAGCAGCTGGGGGGGGGCCTTCGGCACAGATACGCAGTATTTT CASSWGGAFGTDTQYF
TRBD1 TRBJ1-6 . 16 TRBV7-9 TGTGCCAGCAGCCCCCAAGGTCGGACAGGGGCTTCACCCCTCCACTTT CASSPQGRTGASPLHF
. TRBJ2-3 . 13 TRBV6-2/TRBV6-3 TGTGCCAGCAGTTACTCGGGACGGGATACGCAGTATTTT CASSYSGRDTQYF
. TRBJ2-1 few 14 TRBV5-1 TGCGCCAGCAGCTGGGGGGGCCTCTACAATGAGCAGTTCTTC CASSWGGLYNEQFF
. TRBJ2-1 . 14 TRBV2 TGTGCCAGCAGGGACACTTGGGCCCCCAATGAGCAGTTCTTC CASRDTWAPNEQFF
. TRBJ2-4 . 14 TRBV4-2 TGTGCCAGCAGCCAAGAGTCAGCCAAAAACATTCAGTACTTC CASSQESAKNIQYF
. TRBJ2-3 few 17 TRBV5-1 TGCGCCAGCAGCTTTTTCCCGGCAGGGGATGGCACAGATACGCAGTATTTT CASSFFPAGDGTDTQYF
TRBD2 TRBJ2-4 . 17 TRBV4-2 TGTGCCAGCAGCCTGGGAGGGACTAGCGGGACACCGGGCATTCAGTACTTC CASSLGGTSGTPGIQYF
TRBD2 TRBJ2-1 . 19 TRBV20-1 TGCAGTGCCAGAGATCACCAACTAGCGGGGGGGCCTCGTGAAGAGACCCAGTTCTTC CSARDHQLAGGPREETQFF
. TRBJ2-5 . 14 TRBV28 TGTGCCAGCAGTTTTCCCGGGACTCAAGAGACCCAGTACTTC CASSFPGTQETQYF
. TRBJ2-3 . 12 TRBV27 TGTGCCAGCAGGGAAGCCACAGATACGCAGTATTTT CASREATDTQYF
TRBD2 TRBJ2-7 . 16 TRBV5-5 TGTGCCAGCAGCTTGGGACTAGCGGGGGGGTTCGACGAGCAGTACTTC CASSLGLAGGFDEQYF
. TRBJ1-3 few 13 TRBV12-3/TRBV12-4 TGTGCCAGCATCCAGGCCCCTGGAAACACCATATATTTT CASIQAPGNTIYF
TRBD1 TRBJ2-7 few 17 TRBV3-1 TGTGCCAGCAGCCAAGATCTATCCGGGACAGGGGCCTACGAGCAGTACTTC CASSQDLSGTGAYEQYF
. TRBJ1-1 . 15 TRBV30 TGTGCCTGGAGTCCACCAATGGGACTAAACACTGAAGCTTTCTTT CAWSPPMGLNTEAFF
. TRBJ2-5 . 13 TRBV5-1 TGCGCCAGCAGCGCCCAAAACCAAGAGACCCAGTACTTC CASSAQNQETQYF
TRBD2 TRBJ2-3 few 20 TRBV12-3/TRBV12-4 TGTGCCAGCAGTTTGGGACTAGCGGGAGGGCCAGTACAGAGGACAGATACGCAGTATTTT CASSLGLAGGPVQRTDTQYF
TRBD1 TRBJ1-1 . 17 TRBV29-1 TGCAGCGTTGAAGGGGTGAGGGACAGGGGGCCGGGGACTGAAGCTTTCTTT CSVEGVRDRGPGTEAFF
. TRBJ2-7 . 15 TRBV3-1 TGTGCCAGCAGCCAAGTATACGGTCAGGGCTACGAGCAGTACTTC CASSQVYGQGYEQYF